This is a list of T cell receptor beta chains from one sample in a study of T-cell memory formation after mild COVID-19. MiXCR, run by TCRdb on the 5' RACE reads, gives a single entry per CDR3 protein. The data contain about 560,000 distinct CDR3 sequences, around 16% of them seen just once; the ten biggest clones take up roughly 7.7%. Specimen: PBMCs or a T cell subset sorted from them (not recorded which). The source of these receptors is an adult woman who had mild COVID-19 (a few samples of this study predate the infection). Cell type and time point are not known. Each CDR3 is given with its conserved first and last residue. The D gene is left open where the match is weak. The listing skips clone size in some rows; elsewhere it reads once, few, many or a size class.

TGCGCCAGCAGGGCAACGCCCGGGAACAATGAGCAGTTCTTC	CASRATPGNNEQFF	NA	NA	TRBV5-1	TRBJ2-1
TGTGCCAGCAGTTTTACGGGGGGGGCCGCGGATACGCAGTATTTT	CASSFTGGAADTQYF	few	TRBD2	TRBV28	TRBJ2-3
TGTGCCAGCAGTTTAATTGGCGGGGTCAGCGCCTACGAGCAGTACTTC	CASSLIGGVSAYEQYF	few	NA	TRBV27	TRBJ2-7
TGTGCCAGCAGCTTAGCCGGGACTAGCGGGTTAAAGCAGTTCTTC	CASSLAGTSGLKQFF	NA	TRBD2	TRBV7-9	TRBJ2-1
TGTGCCACCAGGTCGGGAGGGGATGAGCAGTTCTTC	CATRSGGDEQFF	NA	TRBD2	TRBV24-1	TRBJ2-1
TGCGCCAGCACCCTAGGGGACACCTCCTACGAGCAGTACTTC	CASTLGDTSYEQYF	few	NA	TRBV5-1	TRBJ2-7
TGCAGCGTTGAAGAACCCGGCGGGAGTTGGTACAATGAGCAGTTCTTC	CSVEEPGGSWYNEQFF	few	TRBD2	TRBV29-1	TRBJ2-1
TGCGCCAGCAGTCAATTCGGGGGCGCCTCCGGGGAGCTGTTTTTT	CASSQFGGASGELFF	NA	NA	TRBV23-1	TRBJ2-2
TGCAGTGCTAGAGATACTAGCGGGGGGTACAATGAGCAGTTCTTC	CSARDTSGGYNEQFF	many	TRBD2	TRBV20-1	TRBJ2-1
TGTGCCAGCAGTGAATATGGGAGAGGTTCTAGCACAGATACGCAGTATTTT	CASSEYGRGSSTDTQYF	NA	NA	TRBV25-1	TRBJ2-3
TGTGCCTGGAGTGTATCCGGGACAGGCTCCTACGAGCAGTACTTC	CAWSVSGTGSYEQYF	few	TRBD1	TRBV30	TRBJ2-7
TGTGCCCAGGACAGGGGGTATAATTCACCCCTCCACTTT	CAQDRGYNSPLHF	few	TRBD1	TRBV30	TRBJ1-6
TGTGCCAGTAGTTGGGGCGGGGAAGATGCCTACGAGCAGTACTTC	CASSWGGEDAYEQYF	few	NA	TRBV19	TRBJ2-7
TGTGCCAGCAGCTTAAGCGGGAGGGCCTCCCATGAGCAGTTCTTC	CASSLSGRASHEQFF	many	TRBD2	TRBV7-6	TRBJ2-1
TGTGCCAGCAGCCAACACCCGGGACTAGCCAACAATGAGCAGTTCTTC	CASSQHPGLANNEQFF	few	TRBD2	TRBV3-1	TRBJ2-1
TGTGCCAGCAGATGGGGACAGGGGGGATTCTACGAGCAGTACTTC	CASRWGQGGFYEQYF	NA	TRBD1	TRBV7-9	TRBJ2-7
TGCAGCGTTGTCGTCAGCCAAGAGACCCAGTACTTC	CSVVVSQETQYF	NA	NA	TRBV29-1	TRBJ2-5
TGTGCCAGCAGCCGACAGGGGCGCAAGCCCCAGCATTTT	CASSRQGRKPQHF	few	TRBD1	TRBV6-2/TRBV6-3	TRBJ1-5
TGCGCCAGCAGCCACCCACAGGGACGAGAACCCGGGGAGCTGTTTTTT	CASSHPQGREPGELFF	once	NA	TRBV5-1	TRBJ2-2
TGCAGTGCTTTAATCAGCGGGGGGGAAGAGACCCAGTACTTC	CSALISGGEETQYF	few	TRBD2	TRBV20-1	TRBJ2-5
TGTGCCAGCAGCCCCCGGCGACAGGACAGCACAGATACGCAGTATTTT	CASSPRRQDSTDTQYF	few	NA	TRBV3-1	TRBJ2-3
TGTGCCAGCAGCTTTCGGGCCGCCCGCGACTACGAGCAGTACTTC	CASSFRAARDYEQYF	NA	NA	TRBV5-6	TRBJ2-7